This T cell receptor (beta chain) is drawn from a study of PD-1 blockade in classical Hodgkin lymphoma. Whole-study findings and limits: For complete responders, baseline diversity was comparable to that of newly diagnosed patients. Diversity in CD4+ TCRs, unlike that measured in CD8+ TCRs, had risen significantly by C4D1. Individuals who commenced nivolumab within less than 1 year of ASCT were excluded. The origin of the repertoire differences remains undefined, with disease activity or prior therapy as possible causes.

Note on this clone: As yet, its antigen is unknown.

Relapse was seen in all patients after autologous stem cell transplantation, and brentuximab vedotin exposure was variable. Assay used: immunoSEQ multiplex PCR; TCRdb lists only in-frame clones, some missing. This table holds about 40,000 clones, around 71% found once. The sample here was peripheral blood mononuclear cells (PBMCs), taken at baseline. This receptor was taken from a human donor with classical Hodgkin lymphoma.

The CDR3 spells CASSPGTEQYF. Written as DNA, the CDR3 is TGTGCCAGCAGCCCCGGGACAGAGCAGTACTTC. The chain has TRBV7-9 and TRBJ2-7; D may be TRBD1 (6 bases). The CDR3 length is 11 residues. Per the germline V gene, CDR1 is SEHNR and CDR2 is FQNEAQ (reference sequence). V was clipped by 5 bases and J by 7 bases, with 9 bases between them.